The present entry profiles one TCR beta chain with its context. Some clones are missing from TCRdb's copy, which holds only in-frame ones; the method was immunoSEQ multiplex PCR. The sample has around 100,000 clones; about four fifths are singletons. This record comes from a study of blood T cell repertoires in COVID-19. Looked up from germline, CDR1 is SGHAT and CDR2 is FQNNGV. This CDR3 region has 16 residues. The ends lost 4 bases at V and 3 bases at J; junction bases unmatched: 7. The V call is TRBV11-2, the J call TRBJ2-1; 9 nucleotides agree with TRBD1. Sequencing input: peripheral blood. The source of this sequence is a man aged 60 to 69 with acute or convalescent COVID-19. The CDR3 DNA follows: TGTGCCAGCAGCTCAGTCCGGACAGGGGACTACAATGAGCAGTTCTTC. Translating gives CASSSVRTGDYNEQFF.